This T cell receptor beta chain is drawn from a study of cytomegalovirus exposure and HLA in healthy donors. At the level of the study: Among some 400 genotyped donors, around 80% fell in the Caucasian-associated ancestry cluster.

Germline CDR1 MGHRA, CDR2 YSYEKL. Unmatched junction bases numbered 6, after V lost 3 bases and J lost 6 bases. The CDR3 is 14 amino acids. 13 Jbeta primers and 60 Vbeta primers were used for the PCR. Sequencing used immunoSEQ multiplex PCR; TCRdb keeps in-frame clones, though not all of them. This table has around 100,000 clones, approximately 64% appearing once. Sequencing used PBMCs. This chain uses TRBV4-1 with TRBJ2-5; 8 bases are a match to TRBD1. This TCR came from a human donor in good health. CDR3 in amino acids: CASSQGTGLQTQYF. CDR3 in DNA: TGCGCCAGCAGCCAGGGGACAGGTTTACAGACCCAGTACTTC.